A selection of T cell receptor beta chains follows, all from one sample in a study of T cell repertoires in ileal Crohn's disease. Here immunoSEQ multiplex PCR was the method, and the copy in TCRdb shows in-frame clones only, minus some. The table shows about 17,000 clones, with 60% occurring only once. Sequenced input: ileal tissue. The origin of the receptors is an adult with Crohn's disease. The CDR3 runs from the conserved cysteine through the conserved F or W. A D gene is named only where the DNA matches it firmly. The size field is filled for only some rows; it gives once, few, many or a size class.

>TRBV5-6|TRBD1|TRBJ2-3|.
CASSLRDRGTDTQYF
TGTGCCAGCAGCCTCCGGGACAGGGGCACAGATACGCAGTATTTT
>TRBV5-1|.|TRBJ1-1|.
CASSPHLNTEAFF
TGCGCCAGCAGCCCCCATTTGAACACTGAAGCTTTCTTT
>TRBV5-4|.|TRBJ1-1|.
CASSFRGGNTEAFF
TGTGCCAGCAGCTTTAGAGGTGGGAACACTGAAGCTTTCTTT
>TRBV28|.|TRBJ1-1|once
CATKSQGMNTEAFF
TGTGCCACCAAATCACAGGGAATGAACACTGAAGCTTTCTTT
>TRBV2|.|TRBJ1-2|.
CASLGEVSYGYTF
TGTGCCAGCCTTGGGGAGGTTAGTTATGGCTACACCTTC
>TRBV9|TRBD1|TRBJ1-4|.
CASSPSTGRNEKLFF
TGTGCCAGCAGCCCATCGACAGGGCGTAATGAAAAACTGTTTTTT
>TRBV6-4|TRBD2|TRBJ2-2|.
CASRATSGSGELFF
TGTGCCAGCCGGGCTACTAGCGGATCCGGGGAGCTGTTTTTT
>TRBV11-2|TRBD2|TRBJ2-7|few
CASSLDLPRGGPSYEQYF
TGTGCCAGCAGCTTAGATTTACCGCGGGGGGGGCCGAGCTACGAGCAGTACTTC
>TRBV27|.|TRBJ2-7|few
CASSFGAAYEQYF
TGTGCCAGCAGTTTTGGGGCAGCATACGAGCAGTACTTC
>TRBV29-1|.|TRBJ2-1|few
CSVFQEGSNEQFF
TGCAGCGTATTCCAAGAGGGATCGAATGAGCAGTTCTTC
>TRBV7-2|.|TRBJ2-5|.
CASSLALGGETQYF
TGTGCCAGCAGCTTAGCGCTCGGAGGAGAGACCCAGTACTTC
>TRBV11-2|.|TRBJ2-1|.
CASSSGDPPWEQFF
TGTGCCAGCAGCTCGGGGGACCCCCCGTGGGAGCAGTTCTTC
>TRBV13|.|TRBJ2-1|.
CASSWLQGEQFF
TGTGCCAGCAGCTGGCTGCAGGGGGAGCAGTTCTTC
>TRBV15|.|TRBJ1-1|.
CATSGRGGGNTEAFF
TGTGCCACCAGTGGCAGGGGAGGGGGGAACACTGAAGCTTTCTTT
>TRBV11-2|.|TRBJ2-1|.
CASSAETRRGYNEQFF
TGTGCCAGCAGCGCCGAGACTAGAAGGGGTTACAATGAGCAGTTCTTC
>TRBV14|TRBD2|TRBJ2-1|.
CASSRLAGGGGEQFF
TGTGCCAGCAGTCGACTAGCGGGAGGGGGCGGTGAGCAGTTCTTC
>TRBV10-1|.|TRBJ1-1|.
CASSESMNTEAFF
TGCGCCAGCAGTGAGTCTATGAACACTGAAGCTTTCTTT
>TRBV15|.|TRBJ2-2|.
CATSRVQLNTGELFF
TGTGCCACCAGCAGAGTACAGTTAAACACCGGGGAGCTGTTTTTT
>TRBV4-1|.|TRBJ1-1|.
CASSQVTASNTEAFF
TGCGCCAGCAGCCAAGTAACAGCCTCGAACACTGAAGCTTTCTTT
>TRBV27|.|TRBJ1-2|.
CASSLSNNYGYTF
TGTGCCAGCAGTTTATCCAATAACTATGGCTACACCTTC
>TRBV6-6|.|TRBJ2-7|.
CASSYKPYEQYF
TGTGCCAGCAGTTACAAGCCCTACGAGCAGTACTTC
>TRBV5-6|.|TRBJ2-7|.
CASSFGEEQYF
TGTGCCAGCAGCTTCGGGGAAGAGCAGTACTTC
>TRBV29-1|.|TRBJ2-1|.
CSGRTQGLDEQFF
TGCAGCGGCCGAACGCAGGGTTTGGATGAGCAGTTCTTC
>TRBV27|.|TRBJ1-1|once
CASRYRETEAFF
TGTGCCAGCCGATACAGGGAAACTGAAGCTTTCTTT
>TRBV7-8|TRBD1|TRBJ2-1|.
CASSLLDRGYNEQFF
TGTGCCAGCAGCTTGTTGGACAGGGGCTACAATGAGCAGTTCTTC
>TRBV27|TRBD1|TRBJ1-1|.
CASSSRQGFLNTEAFF
TGTGCCAGCAGTTCCCGACAGGGGTTTTTGAACACTGAAGCTTTCTTT
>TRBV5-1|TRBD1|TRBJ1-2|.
CASSVGQGVMPYGYTF
TGCGCCAGCAGCGTCGGACAGGGAGTCATGCCCTATGGCTACACCTTC
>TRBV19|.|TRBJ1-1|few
CASSINWSPGTEAFF
TGTGCCAGTAGTATTAACTGGTCGCCGGGCACTGAAGCTTTCTTT
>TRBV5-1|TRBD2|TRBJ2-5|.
CASSLVPTGGSETQYF
TGCGCCAGCAGCTTGGTACCCACGGGGGGATCAGAGACCCAGTACTTC
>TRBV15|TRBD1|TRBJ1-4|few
CATSRERTGPNEKLFF
TGTGCCACCAGCAGAGAAAGGACAGGGCCTAATGAAAAACTGTTTTTT
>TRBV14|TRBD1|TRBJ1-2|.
CASSQDRDSYGYTF
TGTGCCAGCAGCCAAGATCGGGACAGCTATGGCTACACCTTC
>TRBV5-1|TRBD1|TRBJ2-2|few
CASSPPGQGKAGELFF
TGCGCCAGCAGCCCACCGGGACAGGGAAAGGCCGGGGAGCTGTTTTTT
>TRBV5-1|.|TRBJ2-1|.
CASSSGTTYGDNEQFF
TGCGCCAGCAGCTCGGGGACAACCTACGGGGACAATGAGCAGTTCTTC
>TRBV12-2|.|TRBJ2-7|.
CASRLATGQLSRVYEQYF
TGTGCAAGTCGCTTAGCCACGGGTCAGCTGTCGCGAGTCTACGAGCAGTACTTC
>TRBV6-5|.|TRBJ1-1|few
CASSYTGGYGTEAFF
TGTGCCAGCAGTTACACGGGGGGTTATGGCACTGAAGCTTTCTTT
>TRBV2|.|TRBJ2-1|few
CASSSPGRRAGNEQFF
TGTGCCAGCAGCTCCCCAGGTAGGAGGGCCGGTAATGAGCAGTTCTTC
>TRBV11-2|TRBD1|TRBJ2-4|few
CASSLGQGDVGIQYF
TGTGCCAGCAGCTTAGGACAGGGGGATGTAGGCATTCAGTACTTC
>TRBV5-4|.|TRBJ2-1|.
CASSLDLRTDNEQFF
TGTGCCAGCAGCTTGGACCTGCGTACCGACAATGAGCAGTTCTTC
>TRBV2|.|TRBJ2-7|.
CARDKTGSNHEQYF
TGTGCCAGAGATAAAACTGGGAGTAACCACGAGCAGTACTTC
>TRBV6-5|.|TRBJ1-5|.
CASSTGGRNQPQHF
TGTGCCAGCAGCACCGGGGGACGCAATCAGCCCCAGCATTTT
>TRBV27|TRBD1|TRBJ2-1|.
CASSLRPPNRGFRDEQFF
TGTGCCAGCAGTTTAAGGCCCCCTAACAGGGGGTTTAGGGATGAGCAGTTCTTC
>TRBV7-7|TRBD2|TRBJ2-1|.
CASSLAGGPYNEQFF
TGTGCTAGCAGCTTAGCGGGAGGGCCCTACAATGAGCAGTTCTTC
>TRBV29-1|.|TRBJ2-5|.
CSVVGVGETQYF
TGCAGCGTTGTCGGGGTTGGAGAGACCCAGTACTTC
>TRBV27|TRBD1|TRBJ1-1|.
CASSTQQGRSTEAFF
TGTGCCAGCAGCACTCAACAGGGGAGGAGCACTGAAGCTTTCTTT
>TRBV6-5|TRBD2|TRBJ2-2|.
CASSRGVTNTGELFF
TGTGCCAGCAGTCGGGGGGTTACGAACACCGGGGAGCTGTTTTTT
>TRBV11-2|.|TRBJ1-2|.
CASSLGGAVTF
TGTGCCAGCAGCTTAGGCGGGGCAGTAACCTTC
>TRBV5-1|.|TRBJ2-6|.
CASSLELSSGANVLTF
TGCGCCAGCAGCTTGGAATTGAGCTCTGGGGCCAACGTCCTGACTTTC